These 17 T cell receptor beta chains share one sample of origin, sequenced in a study of T cells after yellow fever vaccination. TCRdb re-called the 5' RACE reads through MiXCR, storing one row per CDR3 protein. The profile shows about 120,000 distinct CDR3 sequences, 8.9% of them singletons. This material consisted of CD8+ T cells sorted from PBMCs, taken on the day of the yellow fever booster vaccination. The receptors here all came from a young man who received the YFV17D yellow fever vaccine.

The J gene is TRBJ2-5, the V gene TRBV7-9; TRBD2 is a possible D gene (7 bases). CDR3 length: 15 amino acids. The V and J ends lost 5 bases and 5 bases respectively, with 18 bases between them. Germline CDR1 and CDR2: SEHNR and FQNEAQ (reference sequence). In DNA form, the CDR3 reads TGTGCCAGCAGCCTCCATAGAGGGGGGGCTGAGACCCAGTACTTC. It specifies CASSLHRGGAETQYF.

This clonotype was recorded many times. CDR3 DNA sequence: TGCGCCAGCAGCCCCGGACTAGCGGCTAGCACAGATACGCAGTATTTT. It encodes CASSPGLAASTDTQYF. This chain uses TRBV5-1 with TRBJ2-3, with 10 nucleotides matching TRBD2. Germline loops: CDR1 SGHRS, CDR2 YFSETQ. Germline trimming cut 4 bases from V and 0 bases from J; bases unmatched to any gene: 5. This CDR3 has 16 residues.

The genes are TRBV7-8 and TRBJ2-7; 10 bases fit TRBD2. The CDR3 length is 15 residues. Losses at the gene ends were 5 bases for V and 9 bases for J; bases not matched to a gene: 13. Germline V gene data show CDR1 as SGHVS and CDR2 as FQNEAQ. The CDR3 DNA reads TGTGCCAGCAGCCCGGGGCCCAGCGGGGGGGCGGGGCAGTACTTC. Protein sequence: CASSPGPSGGAGQYF.

This clonotype was recorded many times. The chain has TRBV7-8 and TRBJ2-4; D may be TRBD1 (6 bases). CDR1 and CDR2 from the germline V gene are SGHVS and FQNEAQ. With 5 bases removed from V and 8 bases from J, the gap between germline ends came to 19 bases. CDR3 length: 15 amino acids. The DNA of the CDR3 is TGTGCCAGCAGCCCTCAAACAGGGTCGGTGGACATTCAGTACTTC. Translation: CASSPQTGSVDIQYF.

This clonotype was detected only a few times. The V gene is TRBV9, the J gene TRBJ2-3; 9 bases fit TRBD2. The CDR3 contains 17 residues. The germline gives CDR1 SGDLS, CDR2 YYNGEE. V dropped 4 bases and J dropped 0; count of bases not matched to a gene: 9. In DNA form, the CDR3 reads TGTGCCAGCAGCACCACCGCGGGGGGGAGTAGCACAGATACGCAGTATTTT. It codes for CASSTTAGGSSTDTQYF.

This clonotype has a handful of counts. V gene TRBV4-3 combines with J gene TRBJ1-2; TRBD1 agrees at 7 bases. V trimming: 3 bases; J trimming: 4 bases; junction bases outside the gene matches: 14. This CDR3 is 17 amino acids long. Germline-derived CDR1 and CDR2 are LGHNA and YSLEER. The DNA for the CDR3 is TGCGCCAGCAGCCACGCCAGGGGGACGCCTGGGGGCTATGGCTACACCTTC. Amino acids: CASSHARGTPGGYGYTF.

Only a few counts were recorded for this clonotype. The chain couples TRBV29-1 to TRBJ2-7, with 9 bases identical to TRBD1. The CDR3 runs to 12 residues. Germline V lookup: CDR1 SQVTM, CDR2 ANQGSEA. V lost 7 bases, J lost 7 bases, and 8 bases stayed unmatched. In DNA form, the CDR3 reads TGCAGCGCAATGCGACAGGGGGGTGAGCAGTACTTC. This codes for CSAMRQGGEQYF.

This chain joins TRBV4-3 and TRBJ2-7, with TRBD2 identical over 8 bases. Germline assignment: CDR1 LGHNA and CDR2 YSLEER. This CDR3 spans 16 amino acids. The trim removed 5 bases at V and 2 bases at J, leaving 11 bases unmatched. This chain's CDR3 is CASSWGAGGGTYEQYF. CDR3 sequence (DNA): TGCGCCAGCAGCTGGGGGGCTGGCGGGGGGACCTACGAGCAGTACTTC.

The gene calls are TRBV28 and TRBJ1-1; possible D gene TRBD1, 5 bases. The germline V and J ends were trimmed by 3 bases and 13 bases, with 12 bases remaining between them. This CDR3 has 11 amino acids. Germline-derived CDR1 and CDR2 are MDHEN and SYDVKM. The chain's CDR3 is CASSLAGRLFF. The CDR3 bases are TGTGCCAGCAGTTTGGCAGGGCGACTTTTCTTT.

The chain carries TRBV30 and TRBJ1-1; no reliable D call. Trimming stripped 7 bases from V and 1 base from J, with 16 bases between. This CDR3 region has 14 residues. Looked up from germline, CDR1 is GTSNPN and CDR2 is SVGIG (reference sequence). CDR3 sequence: CASVDVLANTEAFF. The DNA of the CDR3 is TGTGCCTCCGTTGACGTTTTGGCGAACACTGAAGCTTTCTTT.

Only a few counts were recorded for this clonotype. The chain employs TRBV20-1 and TRBJ1-6; D unclear. The CDR3 is 15 residues long. Trimming left V 5 bases short and J 4 bases short, with 15 bases between. Germline CDR1 is DFQATT and CDR2 is SNEGSKA (reference sequence). CDR3 coding DNA: TGCAGTGCTTTCCGTGGCCTCACTTATAATTCACCCCTCCACTTT. It codes for CSAFRGLTYNSPLHF.

This clonotype appeared many times. The chain has TRBV7-2 and TRBJ2-5, with D perhaps matching TRBD2 (6 bases). This CDR3 has 15 residues. Trimming shortened V by 3 bases and J by 2 bases, and 13 bases separated the two germline ends. Germline-derived CDR1 and CDR2 are SGHTA and FQGNSA. For the CDR3, the DNA is TGTGCCAGCAGCTTTGTAGGAGGGAGACAAGAGACCCAGTACTTC. As protein: CASSFVGGRQETQYF.

This clonotype turned up a few times. This chain links TRBV4-2 with TRBJ2-3, with TRBD1 matching over 10 bases. Germline assignment: CDR1 LGHNA and CDR2 YNFKEQ. There are 15 residues in the CDR3. The J segment lost 7 bases and the V segment lost 3 bases, leaving 7 bases of the junction unmatched. The CDR3 nucleotides read TGTGCCAGCAGCCACGGACAGGGGGTTTTTCATACGCAGTATTTT. Translated: CASSHGQGVFHTQYF.

This clonotype occurred a few times. The gene calls are TRBV29-1 and TRBJ2-5, with 7 bases identical to TRBD2. V lost 1 base and J lost 2; bases outside the gene matches: 13. The CDR3 contains 17 residues. Per the germline V gene, CDR1 is SQVTM and CDR2 is ANQGSEA. The CDR3 reads CSVEGRVGFGGQETQYF. The CDR3 DNA is TGCAGCGTTGAAGGGAGAGTGGGTTTCGGGGGGCAAGAGACCCAGTACTTC.

This clonotype was seen only a few times. V is TRBV4-1 and J is TRBJ1-1, with 8 bases matching TRBD1. V lost 0 bases and J lost 4; bases outside the gene matches: 4. Germline V gene sequence: CDR1 MGHRA, CDR2 YSYEKL. The CDR3 covers 15 residues. The CDR3 sequence: CASSQDGQGSTEAFF. The CDR3 bases are TGCGCCAGCAGCCAAGACGGACAGGGCAGCACTGAAGCTTTCTTT.

The V call is TRBV7-8, the J call TRBJ2-1, with a weak D call TRBD1 (7 bases). From germline, CDR1 is SGHVS and CDR2 FQNEAQ. The CDR3 loop spans 14 amino acids. Trimming took 6 bases from V and 8 from J, leaving 17 bases between them. CDR3 DNA sequence: TGTGCCAGCAGTCTCCGGACAGGCGGGGATGAGCAGTTCTTC. Residues: CASSLRTGGDEQFF.

The chain uses TRBV13 and TRBJ2-3; 7 positions agree with TRBD2. This CDR3 region has 17 residues. Looked up from germline, CDR1 is PRHDT and CDR2 is FYEKMQ (reference sequence). Losses at the gene ends were 4 bases for V and 1 base for J; bases not matched to a gene: 11. In DNA form, the CDR3 reads TGTGCCAGCAGCTCGGCGGGGGTTCTTCCAGGCACAGATACGCAGTATTTT. This encodes CASSSAGVLPGTDTQYF.